Listed below are T cell receptor beta chains from one sample, sequenced in a study of T cell repertoires in cytomegalovirus infection. These receptors are not linked to any known antigen. One entry per CDR3 protein results from TCRdb running MiXCR on the reads. The sample carries around 140,000 distinct CDR3 sequences, approximately 30% recorded once. The sample here was CD8+ T cells from cultured PBMCs, taken from culture after CMV antigen stimulation. All receptors come from a human donor in good health (CMV status not recorded). Some clones in this sample may be carry-over from other donors' samples. Both conserved end residues are part of each CDR3. D genes are given only for firm matches. The size of a clone is reported for some rows only, either as once, few or many, or as a class for expanded clones.

j_call clone_size d_call v_call cdr3_nt cdr3_aa
TRBJ2-5 many - TRBV4-1 TGCGCCAGCAGCCAAGGGACAGTCCAAGAGACCCAGTACTTC CASSQGTVQETQYF
TRBJ2-5 many TRBD1 TRBV7-8 TGTGCCAGCAGCTCTCGGACAGGGGAAGAGACCCAGTACTTC CASSSRTGEETQYF
TRBJ2-1 - - TRBV5-6 TGTGCCAGCAGCTTGGTGGAGTCGGAGCAGTTCTTC CASSLVESEQFF
TRBJ2-5 few - TRBV7-7 TGTGCCAGCAGCTTAGGGTTTTACCAAGAGACCCAGTACTTC CASSLGFYQETQYF
TRBJ1-4 few - TRBV11-2 TGTGCCAGCAGCTTCTTTCCAGGGAGTGAGGAAAAACTGTTTTTT CASSFFPGSEEKLFF
TRBJ2-7 few - TRBV2 TGTGCCAGCAGTGAAGCGCTGGGCACTCCCGGCTCCTACGAGCAGTACTTC CASSEALGTPGSYEQYF
TRBJ2-3 - TRBD2 TRBV5-1 TGCGCCAGCAGCTGGACTAGCGGGGGTAGCACAGATACGCAGTATTTT CASSWTSGGSTDTQYF
TRBJ1-2 many - TRBV12-3/TRBV12-4 TGTGCCAGCAGTTTAAGCCTCTATGGCTACACCTTC CASSLSLYGYTF
TRBJ2-1 - - TRBV6-1 TGTGCCAGCAGTGAAAAGGCCACCTACAATGAGCAGTTCTTC CASSEKATYNEQFF
TRBJ2-3 - TRBD1 TRBV4-1 TGCGCCAGCAGCCTTACGGGACAGACCACAGATACGCAGTATTTT CASSLTGQTTDTQYF
TRBJ1-5 - - TRBV12-3/TRBV12-4 TGTGCCAGCAGCCAATCTGGGGGGCCCCAGCATTTT CASSQSGGPQHF
TRBJ2-2 - - TRBV7-7 TGTGCCAGCAGCCTGGGTAGGTCCGAAGATTCGAACACCGGGGAGCTGTTTTTT CASSLGRSEDSNTGELFF
TRBJ2-7 - - TRBV6-2/TRBV6-3 TGTGCCAGCAGTTACGACTTTTCGGGGAGCTCCTACGAGCAGTACTTC CASSYDFSGSSYEQYF
TRBJ2-1 - TRBD1 TRBV28 TGTGCCAGCAGGGCGACAGGGGGCTCCTACAATGAGCAGTTCTTC CASRATGGSYNEQFF
TRBJ2-6 few TRBD1 TRBV2 TGTGCCAGCCTCCGAACACTAACAGGGGGCCCGGGGGCCAACGTCCTGACTTTC CASLRTLTGGPGANVLTF
TRBJ1-5 few TRBD1 TRBV28 TGTGCCAGCAGTGGACAGGGTTTAGGCAATCAGCCCCAGCATTTT CASSGQGLGNQPQHF
TRBJ2-2 - - TRBV5-1 TGCGCCAGCAGCTTGGTCGGAGGGGGATACACCGGGGAGCTGTTTTTT CASSLVGGGYTGELFF
TRBJ1-1 few - TRBV11-2 TGTGCCAGCAGCGAAGGAAACCCCGTGTGGGTCACTGAAGCTTTCTTT CASSEGNPVWVTEAFF
TRBJ2-1 few - TRBV12-3/TRBV12-4 TGTGCCAGCGCCGGGACCTCCTACAATGAGCAGTTCTTC CASAGTSYNEQFF
TRBJ2-7 - - TRBV7-9 TGTGCCAGCAGCCCCACCGGGGGTTACGAGCAGTACTTC CASSPTGGYEQYF
TRBJ2-7 - - TRBV7-9 TGTGCCAGCAGCGGTGTAAAGGATCCCTACGAGCAGTACTTC CASSGVKDPYEQYF
TRBJ2-1 - TRBD2 TRBV6-5 TGTGCCAGCAGCCAAGCCCTAGCGGGCTCCTACAATGAGCAGTTCTTC CASSQALAGSYNEQFF
TRBJ2-7 - TRBD1 TRBV7-6 TGTGCCAGCAGCCGGGGGACAGGGGGCAACTACGAGCAGTACTTC CASSRGTGGNYEQYF
TRBJ2-7 - - TRBV27 TGTGCCAGCAGTCCAAGTACAGGGTGGGCCGAGCAGTACTTC CASSPSTGWAEQYF
TRBJ1-1 - - TRBV7-9 TGTGCCAGCAGCTCTGCGGACATTCGAGCTTTCTTT CASSSADIRAFF
TRBJ1-2 - - TRBV4-1 TGCGCCAGCAGCCAGACCTCTAACTATGGCTACACCTTC CASSQTSNYGYTF
TRBJ1-6 many - TRBV5-1 TGCGCCAGCAGCGTCGCTGGCCTCTTAGGGAACTCCTATAATTCACCCCTCCACTTT CASSVAGLLGNSYNSPLHF
TRBJ2-7 many TRBD2 TRBV18 TGTGCCAGCTCAGCACTAGCGGGGGCCAACTACGAGCAGTACTTC CASSALAGANYEQYF
TRBJ1-3 - - TRBV28 TGTGCCAGCAGCAGGACATACACCATATATTTT CASSRTYTIYF